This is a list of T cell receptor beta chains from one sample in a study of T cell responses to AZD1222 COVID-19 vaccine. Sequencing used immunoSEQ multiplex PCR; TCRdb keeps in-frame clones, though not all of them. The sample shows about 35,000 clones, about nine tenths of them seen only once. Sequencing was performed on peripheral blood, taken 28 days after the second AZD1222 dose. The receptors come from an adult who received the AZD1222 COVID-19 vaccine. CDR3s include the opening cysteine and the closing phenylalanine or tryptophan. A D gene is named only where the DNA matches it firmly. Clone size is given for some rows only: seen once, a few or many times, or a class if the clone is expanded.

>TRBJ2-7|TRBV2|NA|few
TGTGCCAGCAGAGCCAGGGGGGCGTCCTACGAGCAGTACTTC
CASRARGASYEQYF
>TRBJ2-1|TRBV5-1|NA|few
TGCGCCAGCAGCTCCACACAGAACCGGTACAATGAGCAGTTCTTC
CASSSTQNRYNEQFF
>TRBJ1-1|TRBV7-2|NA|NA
TGTGCCAGCAGCTTAGAAGGCTTTCGAGCTTTCTTT
CASSLEGFRAFF
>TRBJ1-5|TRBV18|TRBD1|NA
TGTGCCAGCTCACCATCACAGGGGGTCGGGCAGCCCCAGCATTTT
CASSPSQGVGQPQHF
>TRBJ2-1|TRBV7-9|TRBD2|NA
TGTGCCACCAAGCCCGACGTAGGGCGGGAGTTGTACAATGAGCAGTTCTTC
CATKPDVGRELYNEQFF
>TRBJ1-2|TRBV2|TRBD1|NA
TGTGCCAGCAGTGATGCGACGGGAACAGGGGGCTATGGCTACACCTTC
CASSDATGTGGYGYTF
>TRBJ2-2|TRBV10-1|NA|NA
TGCGCCAGCAGTCGGGACCTCCTCACCGGGGAGCTGTTTTTT
CASSRDLLTGELFF
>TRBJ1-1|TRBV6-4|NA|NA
TGTGCCAGCAGGGACACCCCGAACACTGAAGCTTTCTTT
CASRDTPNTEAFF
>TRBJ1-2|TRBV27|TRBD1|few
TGTGCCAGCAGTCGACAGGGTCTTAGGGGCTACACCTTC
CASSRQGLRGYTF
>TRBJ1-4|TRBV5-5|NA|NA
TGTGCCAGCAGCTTTGGACAGAAACTGTTTTTT
CASSFGQKLFF
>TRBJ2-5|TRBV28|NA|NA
TGTGCCAGCACTCCCTACCTTAAAGAGACCCAGTACTTC
CASTPYLKETQYF
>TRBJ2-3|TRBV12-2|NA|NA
TGTGCAAGTCGCTTGAGGGGGGGGACAGATACGCAGTATTTT
CASRLRGGTDTQYF
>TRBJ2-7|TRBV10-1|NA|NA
TGCGCCAGCAGTGGGGGAGAAGGCTACGAGCAGTACTTC
CASSGGEGYEQYF
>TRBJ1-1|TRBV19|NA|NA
TGTGCCAGTAGTACAAACAGGGACACTGAAGCTTTCTTT
CASSTNRDTEAFF
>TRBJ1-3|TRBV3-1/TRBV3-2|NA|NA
TGTGCCAGCAGCCTCTCTTGGCAGACCTCTGGAAACACCATATATTTT
CASSLSWQTSGNTIYF
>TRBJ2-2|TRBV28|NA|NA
TGTGCCAGCAGTCTCGCCTTCGGGTTGGACACCGGGGAGCTGTTTTTT
CASSLAFGLDTGELFF
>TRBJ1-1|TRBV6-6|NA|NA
TGTGCCAGCAGTTACGCGTCGGACAGCACTGAAGCTTTCTTT
CASSYASDSTEAFF
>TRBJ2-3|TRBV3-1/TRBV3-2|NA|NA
TGTGCCAGCAGCCACCGGGGGGCGGATACGCAGTATTTT
CASSHRGADTQYF
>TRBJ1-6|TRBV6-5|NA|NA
TGTGCCAGCCGAGGGAGCTATAATTCACCCCTCCACTTT
CASRGSYNSPLHF
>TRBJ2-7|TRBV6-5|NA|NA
TGTGCCAGCAGTCTACTCCCGAGGACGGAGCAGTACTTC
CASSLLPRTEQYF
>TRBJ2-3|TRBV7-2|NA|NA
TGTGCCAGCAGCCCGCGCCTAGCAGATACGCAGTATTTT
CASSPRLADTQYF
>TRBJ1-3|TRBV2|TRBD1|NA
TGTGCCAGCAGCGTCACAGGGGACTCTGGAAACACCATATATTTT
CASSVTGDSGNTIYF
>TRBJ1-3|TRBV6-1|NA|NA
TGTGCCAGCAGTGATATGGGGGCCCGAGGAAACACCATATATTTT
CASSDMGARGNTIYF
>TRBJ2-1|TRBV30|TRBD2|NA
TGTGCCTGGCTAACCGGGACTAGCGGGAGCAATGAGCAGTTCTTC
CAWLTGTSGSNEQFF
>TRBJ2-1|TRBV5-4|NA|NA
TGTGCCAGCAGCTTAAGCACTCGACAGGCCTTGTGGAATGAGCAGTTCTTC
CASSLSTRQALWNEQFF
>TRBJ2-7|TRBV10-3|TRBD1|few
TGTGCCATCAGTCTCCAGGGGGTCACCTACGAGCAGTACTTC
CAISLQGVTYEQYF
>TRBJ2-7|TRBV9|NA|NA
TGTGCCAGCAGCGTGGGGTTACGCTCCTACGAGCAGTACTTC
CASSVGLRSYEQYF
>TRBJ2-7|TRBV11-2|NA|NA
TGTGCCAGCAAACAGGGCTACGAGCAGTACTTC
CASKQGYEQYF
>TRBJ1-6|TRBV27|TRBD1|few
TGTGCCAGCAGTTCGGGACAGCGGTATTCACCCCTCCACTTT
CASSSGQRYSPLHF
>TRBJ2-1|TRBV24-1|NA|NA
TGTGCCACCAGCGGGAGCTCCTACAATGAGCAGTTCTTC
CATSGSSYNEQFF
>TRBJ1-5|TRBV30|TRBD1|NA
TGTGCCTGGAGTGAGGGGAACAGGGGTCAGCCCCAGCATTTT
CAWSEGNRGQPQHF
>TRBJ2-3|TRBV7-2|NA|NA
TGTGCCAGCAGCCCATGGCGCACAGATACGCAGTATTTT
CASSPWRTDTQYF